The 5 T cell receptor beta chains in this list originate from one sample, sequenced in a study of blood T cell repertoires in COVID-19. Assay used: immunoSEQ multiplex PCR; TCRdb lists only in-frame clones, some missing. The sample carries 150,000 to 200,000 clones, 80% to 90% recorded once. Sequenced sample: peripheral blood. The receptors stem from a human donor in a cohort sampled during active COVID-19.

The chain is built from TRBV30 and TRBJ1-5; tentative D call: TRBD1 (6 bases). V lost 4 bases to trimming and J lost 0 bases, with 16 bases between them. Germline V gives CDR1 GTSNPN, CDR2 SVGIG (reference sequence). The CDR3 runs 16 residues. In DNA, the CDR3 is TGTGCCTGGATGGGGGGGGCAGGTAATAGCAATCAGCCCCAGCATTTT. This sequence encodes CAWMGGAGNSNQPQHF.

This chain uses TRBV24-1 with TRBJ1-4; 12 bases match TRBD1. The CDR3 is 16 residues long. Germline assignment: CDR1 KGHDR and CDR2 SFDVKD. Germline trimming cut 6 bases from V and 6 bases from J; bases unmatched to any gene: 7. The CDR3 here is CATSPGQGARDEKLFF. The CDR3 nucleotides are TGTGCCACCAGTCCGGGACAGGGGGCTCGAGATGAAAAACTGTTTTTT.

The chain has TRBV6-5 and TRBJ2-1; 7 nucleotides line up with TRBD2. The length of the CDR3 is 13 residues. V shed 11 bases, J shed 2 bases, and the junction held 6 bases outside the gene matches. Germline V gives CDR1 MNHEY, CDR2 SVGAGI. Here the CDR3 DNA reads TGTGCCGTGGGAGGGCCCACCTACAATGAGCAGTTCTTC. Its translation is CAVGGPTYNEQFF.

This sequence joins TRBV9 and TRBJ2-3, with D maybe TRBD1 (5 bases). V was clipped by 0 bases and J by 0 bases, with 11 bases between them. Germline V gene lookup returns CDR1 SGDLS and CDR2 YYNGEE. The CDR3 spans 16 residues. The CDR3 reads CASSVEAGISTDTQYF. DNA of the CDR3: TGTGCCAGCAGCGTAGAGGCAGGGATTAGCACAGATACGCAGTATTTT.

The chain is built from TRBV9 and TRBJ1-5; weak D call: TRBD1 (6 bases). Trimming took 3 bases from V and 3 from J, leaving 13 bases between them. The CDR3 is 15 residues long. The V gene's germline CDR1 is SGDLS and CDR2 YYNGEE. CDR3 nucleotide sequence: TGTGCCAGCAGCGAAACAGGGTGGGTCAATCAGCCCCAGCATTTT. It codes for CASSETGWVNQPQHF.